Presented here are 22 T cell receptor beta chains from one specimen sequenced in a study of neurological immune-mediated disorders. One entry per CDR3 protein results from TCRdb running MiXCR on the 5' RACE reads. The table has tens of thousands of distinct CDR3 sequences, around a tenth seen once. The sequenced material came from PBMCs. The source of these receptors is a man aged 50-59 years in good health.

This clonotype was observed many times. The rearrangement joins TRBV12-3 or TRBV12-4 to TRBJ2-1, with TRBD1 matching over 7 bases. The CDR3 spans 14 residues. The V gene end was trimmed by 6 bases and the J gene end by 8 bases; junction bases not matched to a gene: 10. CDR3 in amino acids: CASRPTTGAYEQFF. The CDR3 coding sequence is TGTGCCAGCAGACCAACTACAGGGGCCTATGAGCAGTTCTTC.

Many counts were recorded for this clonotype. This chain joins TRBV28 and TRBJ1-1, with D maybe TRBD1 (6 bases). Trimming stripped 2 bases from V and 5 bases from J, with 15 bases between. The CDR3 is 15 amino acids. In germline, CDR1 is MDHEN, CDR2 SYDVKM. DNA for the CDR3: TGTGCCAGCAGTTTAAACCTGGGGGCAGGGACTGAAGCTTTCTTT. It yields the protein CASSLNLGAGTEAFF.

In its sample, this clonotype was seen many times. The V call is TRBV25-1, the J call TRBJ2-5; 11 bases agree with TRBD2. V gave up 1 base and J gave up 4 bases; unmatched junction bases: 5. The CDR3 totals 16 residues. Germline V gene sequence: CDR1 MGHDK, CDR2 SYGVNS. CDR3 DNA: TGTGCCAGCAGTGAATCTACTAGCGGGAGAAGAGAGACCCAGTACTTC. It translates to CASSESTSGRRETQYF.

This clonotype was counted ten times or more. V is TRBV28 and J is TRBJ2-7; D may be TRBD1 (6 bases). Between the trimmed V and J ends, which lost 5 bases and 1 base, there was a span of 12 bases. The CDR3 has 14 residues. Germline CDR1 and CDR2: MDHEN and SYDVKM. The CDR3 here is CASSDWDISYEQYF. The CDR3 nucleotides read TGTGCCAGCAGTGACTGGGACATATCCTACGAGCAGTACTTC.

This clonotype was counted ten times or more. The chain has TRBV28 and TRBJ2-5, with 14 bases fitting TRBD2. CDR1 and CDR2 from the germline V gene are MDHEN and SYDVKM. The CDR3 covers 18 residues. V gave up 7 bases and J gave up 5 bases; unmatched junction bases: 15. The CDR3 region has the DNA TGTGCCAGCACCCCTGGGGGGACTAGCGGGAGTATTGGTGAGACCCAGTACTTC. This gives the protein CASTPGGTSGSIGETQYF.

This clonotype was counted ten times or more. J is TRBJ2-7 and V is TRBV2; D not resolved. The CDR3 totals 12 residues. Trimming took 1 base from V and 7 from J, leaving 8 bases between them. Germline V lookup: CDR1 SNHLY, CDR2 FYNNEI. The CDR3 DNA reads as TGTGCCAGCAGTGAAGTCCCTCTGGAGCAGTACTTC. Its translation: CASSEVPLEQYF.

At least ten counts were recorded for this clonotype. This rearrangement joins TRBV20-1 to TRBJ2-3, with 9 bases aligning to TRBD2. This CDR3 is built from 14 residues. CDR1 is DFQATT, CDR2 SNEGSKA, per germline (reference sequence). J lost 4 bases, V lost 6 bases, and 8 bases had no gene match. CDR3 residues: CSAGGGGASDTQYF. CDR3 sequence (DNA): TGCAGTGCCGGGGGCGGGGGGGCCTCAGATACGCAGTATTTT.

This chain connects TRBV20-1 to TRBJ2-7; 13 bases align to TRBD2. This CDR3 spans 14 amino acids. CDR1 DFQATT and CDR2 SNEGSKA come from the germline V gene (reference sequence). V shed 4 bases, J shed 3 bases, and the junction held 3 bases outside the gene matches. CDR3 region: CSATGTSGDYEQYF. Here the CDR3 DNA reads TGCAGTGCTACCGGGACTAGCGGGGACTACGAGCAGTACTTC.

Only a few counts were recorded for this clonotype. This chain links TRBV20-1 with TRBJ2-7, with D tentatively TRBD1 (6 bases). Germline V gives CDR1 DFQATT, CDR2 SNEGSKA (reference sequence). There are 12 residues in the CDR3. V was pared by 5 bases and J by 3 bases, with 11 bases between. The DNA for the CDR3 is TGCAGTGCTCACGACAGGATCTACGAGCAGTACTTC. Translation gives CSAHDRIYEQYF.

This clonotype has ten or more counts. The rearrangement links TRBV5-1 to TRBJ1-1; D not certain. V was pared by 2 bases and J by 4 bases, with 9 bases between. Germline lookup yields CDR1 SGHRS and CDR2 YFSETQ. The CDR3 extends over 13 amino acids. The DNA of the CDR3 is TGCGCCAGCAGCTTCGGGGAGGCCACTGAAGCTTTCTTT. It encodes CASSFGEATEAFF.

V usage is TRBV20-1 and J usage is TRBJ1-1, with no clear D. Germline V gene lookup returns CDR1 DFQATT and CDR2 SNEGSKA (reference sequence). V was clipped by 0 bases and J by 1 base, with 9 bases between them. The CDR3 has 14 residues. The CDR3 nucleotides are TGCAGTGCTAGAGACTCTAGCGGGAACACTGAAGCTTTCTTT. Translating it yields CSARDSSGNTEAFF.

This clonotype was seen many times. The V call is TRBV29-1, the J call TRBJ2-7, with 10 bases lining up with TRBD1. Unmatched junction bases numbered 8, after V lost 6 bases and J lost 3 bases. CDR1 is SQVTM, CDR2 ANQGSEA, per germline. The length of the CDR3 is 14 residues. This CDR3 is CSVTRDRGIYEQYF. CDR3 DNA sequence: TGCAGCGTGACCCGGGACAGGGGAATCTACGAGCAGTACTTC.

CDR3 amino acids: CASRRQGAGTEAFF. In nucleotides, the CDR3 is TGTGCCAGCAGGCGACAGGGGGCGGGAACTGAAGCTTTCTTT. The chain is built from TRBV7-2 and TRBJ1-1, with 10 bases identical to TRBD1. J was trimmed by 5 bases and V by 6 bases; bases with no gene match: 6. The CDR3 covers 14 residues. Germline assignment: CDR1 SGHTA and CDR2 FQGNSA. Variable domain in full (rest from reference TRBV7-2 and TRBJ1-1): GAGVSQSPSNKVTEKGKDVELRCDPISGHTALYWYRQSLGQGLEFLIYFQGNSAPDKSGLPSDRFSAERTGGSVSTLTIQRTQQEDSAVYLCASRRQGAGTEAFFGQGTRLTVV.

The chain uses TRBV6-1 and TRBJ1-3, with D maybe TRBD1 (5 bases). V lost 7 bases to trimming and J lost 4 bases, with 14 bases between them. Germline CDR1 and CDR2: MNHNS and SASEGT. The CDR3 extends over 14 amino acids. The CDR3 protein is CASTSRDRGNTIYF. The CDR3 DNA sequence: TGTGCCAGCACGTCCCGGGACCGCGGAAACACCATATATTTT.

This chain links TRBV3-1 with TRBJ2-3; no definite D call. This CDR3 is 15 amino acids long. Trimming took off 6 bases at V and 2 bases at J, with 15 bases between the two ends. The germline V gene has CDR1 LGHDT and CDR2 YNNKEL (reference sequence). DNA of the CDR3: TGTGCCAGCAGAAGAACCGGGCCAAACACAGATACGCAGTATTTT. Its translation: CASRRTGPNTDTQYF.

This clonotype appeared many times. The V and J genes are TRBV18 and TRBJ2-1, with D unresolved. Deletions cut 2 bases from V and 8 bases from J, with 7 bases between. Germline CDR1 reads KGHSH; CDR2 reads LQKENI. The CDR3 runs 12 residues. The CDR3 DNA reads TGTGCCAGCTCACCATGGAGCGATGAGCAGTTCTTC. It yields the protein CASSPWSDEQFF.

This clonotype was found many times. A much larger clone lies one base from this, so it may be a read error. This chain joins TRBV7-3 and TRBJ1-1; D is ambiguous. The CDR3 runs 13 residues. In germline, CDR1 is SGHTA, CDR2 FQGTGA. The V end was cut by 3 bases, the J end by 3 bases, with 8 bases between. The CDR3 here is CASSLDGDTEAFF. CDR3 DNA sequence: TGTGCCAGCAGCTTGGACGGGGACACTGAAGCTTTCTTT.

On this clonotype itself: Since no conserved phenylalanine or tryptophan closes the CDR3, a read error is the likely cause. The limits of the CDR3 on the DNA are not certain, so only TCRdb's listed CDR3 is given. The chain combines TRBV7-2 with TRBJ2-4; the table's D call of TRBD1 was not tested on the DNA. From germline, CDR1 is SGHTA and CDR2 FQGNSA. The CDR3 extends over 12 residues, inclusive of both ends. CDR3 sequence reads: CASSRTENIRYL.

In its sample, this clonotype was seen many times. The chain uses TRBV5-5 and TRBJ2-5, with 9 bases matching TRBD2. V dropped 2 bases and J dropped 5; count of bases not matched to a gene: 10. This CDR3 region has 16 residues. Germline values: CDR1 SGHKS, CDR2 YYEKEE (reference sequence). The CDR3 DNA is TGTGCCAGCAGCTTAGGGGGTAGCGGGGGACTGGAGACCCAGTACTTC. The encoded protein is CASSLGGSGGLETQYF.

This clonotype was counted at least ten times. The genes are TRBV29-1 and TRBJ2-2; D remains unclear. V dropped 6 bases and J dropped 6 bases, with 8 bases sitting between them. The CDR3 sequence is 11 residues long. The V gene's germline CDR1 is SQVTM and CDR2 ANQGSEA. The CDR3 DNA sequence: TGCAGCGTGTTACGTTCCGGGGAGCTGTTTTTT. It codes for CSVLRSGELFF.

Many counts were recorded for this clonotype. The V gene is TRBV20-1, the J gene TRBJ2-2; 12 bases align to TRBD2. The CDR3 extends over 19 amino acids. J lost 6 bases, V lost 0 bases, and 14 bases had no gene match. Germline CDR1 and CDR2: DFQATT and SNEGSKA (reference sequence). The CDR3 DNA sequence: TGCAGTGCTAGAGATGTCCGACTAGCGGGGGCCTCGAGGGCCGGGGAGCTGTTTTTT. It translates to CSARDVRLAGASRAGELFF.

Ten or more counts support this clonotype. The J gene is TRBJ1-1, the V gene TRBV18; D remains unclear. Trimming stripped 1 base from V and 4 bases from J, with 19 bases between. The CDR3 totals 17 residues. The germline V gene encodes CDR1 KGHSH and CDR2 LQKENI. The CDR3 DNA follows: TGTGCCAGCTCACCACAATCGGTTGGTACTTTGATCACTGAAGCTTTCTTT. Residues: CASSPQSVGTLITEAFF.